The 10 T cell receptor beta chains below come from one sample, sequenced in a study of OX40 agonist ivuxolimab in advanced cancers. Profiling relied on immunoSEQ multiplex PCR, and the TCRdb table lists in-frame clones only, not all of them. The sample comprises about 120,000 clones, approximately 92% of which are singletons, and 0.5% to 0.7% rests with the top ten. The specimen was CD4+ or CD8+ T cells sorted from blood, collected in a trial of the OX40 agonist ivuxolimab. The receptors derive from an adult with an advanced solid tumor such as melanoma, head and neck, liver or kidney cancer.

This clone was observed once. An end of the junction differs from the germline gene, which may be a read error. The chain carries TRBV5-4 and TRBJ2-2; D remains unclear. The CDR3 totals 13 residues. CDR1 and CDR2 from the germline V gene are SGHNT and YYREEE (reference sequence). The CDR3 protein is CASRLGNTGELFF. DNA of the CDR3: TGTGCCAGCAGATTGGGGAACACCGGGGAGCTGTTTTTT.

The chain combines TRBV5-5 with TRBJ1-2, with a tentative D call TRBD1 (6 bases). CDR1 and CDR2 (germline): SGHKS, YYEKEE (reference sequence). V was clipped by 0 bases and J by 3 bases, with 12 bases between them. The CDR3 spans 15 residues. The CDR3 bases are TGTGCCAGCAGCTTGGTAGCGGGGGCGGACTATGGCTACACCTTC. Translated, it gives CASSLVAGADYGYTF.

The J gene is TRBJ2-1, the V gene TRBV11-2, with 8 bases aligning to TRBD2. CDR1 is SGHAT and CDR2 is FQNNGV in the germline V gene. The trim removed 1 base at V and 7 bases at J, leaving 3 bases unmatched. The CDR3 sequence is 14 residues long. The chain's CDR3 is CASSLGAGGNEQFF. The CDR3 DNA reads TGTGCCAGCAGCTTAGGCGCGGGGGGAAATGAGCAGTTCTTC. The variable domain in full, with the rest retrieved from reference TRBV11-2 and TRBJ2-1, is EAGVAQSPRYKIIEKRQSVAFWCNPISGHATLYWYQQILGQGPKLLIQFQNNGVVDDSQLPKDRFSAERLKGVDSTLKIQPAKLEDSAVYLCASSLGAGGNEQFFGPGTRLTVL.

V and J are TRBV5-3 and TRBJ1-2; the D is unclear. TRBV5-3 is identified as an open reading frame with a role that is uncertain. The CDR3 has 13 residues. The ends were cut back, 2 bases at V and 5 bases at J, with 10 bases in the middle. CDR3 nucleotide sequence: TGTGCCAGAAGCTTAGAATTGGCGTATGGCTACACCTTC. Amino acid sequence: CARSLELAYGYTF.

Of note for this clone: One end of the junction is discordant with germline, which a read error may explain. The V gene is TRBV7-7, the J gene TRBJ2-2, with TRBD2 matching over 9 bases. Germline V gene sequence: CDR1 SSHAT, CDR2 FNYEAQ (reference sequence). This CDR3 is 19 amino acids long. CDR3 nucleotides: TGTGCTAGCAGCTTAGGCCTAGCGGGGAGCTCCGCGAACACCGGGGAGCTGTTTTTT. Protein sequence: CASSLGLAGSSANTGELFF.

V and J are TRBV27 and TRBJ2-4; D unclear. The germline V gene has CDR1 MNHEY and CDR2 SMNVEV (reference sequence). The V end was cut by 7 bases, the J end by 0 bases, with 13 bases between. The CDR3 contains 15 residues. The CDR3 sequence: CASTSSLGAKNIQYF. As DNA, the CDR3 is TGTGCCAGCACAAGCTCCCTGGGAGCCAAAAACATTCAGTACTTC.

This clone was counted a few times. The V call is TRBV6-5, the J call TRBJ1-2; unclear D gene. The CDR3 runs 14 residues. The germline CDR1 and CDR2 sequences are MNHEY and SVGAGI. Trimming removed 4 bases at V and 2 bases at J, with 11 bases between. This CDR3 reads CASSSGSGNYGYTF. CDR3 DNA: TGTGCCAGCAGTTCGGGGTCGGGAAACTATGGCTACACCTTC.

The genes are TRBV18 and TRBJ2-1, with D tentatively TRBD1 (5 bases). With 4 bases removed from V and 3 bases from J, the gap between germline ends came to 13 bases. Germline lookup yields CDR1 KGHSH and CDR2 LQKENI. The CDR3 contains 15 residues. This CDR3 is CASSQGPGSYNEQFF. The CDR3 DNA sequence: TGTGCCAGCTCACAGGGGCCGGGCAGCTACAATGAGCAGTTCTTC.

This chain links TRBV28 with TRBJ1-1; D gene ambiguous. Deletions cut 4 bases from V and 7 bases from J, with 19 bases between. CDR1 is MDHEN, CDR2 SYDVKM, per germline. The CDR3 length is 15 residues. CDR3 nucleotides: TGTGCCAGCAGTTCCTGGACCTCCGGTGGCTATGAAGCTTTCTTT. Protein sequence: CASSSWTSGGYEAFF. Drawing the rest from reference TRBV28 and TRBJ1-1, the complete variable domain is DVKVTQSSRYLVKRTGEKVFLECVQDMDHENMFWYRQDPGLGLRLIYFSYDVKMKEKGDIPEGYSVSREKKERFSLILESASTNQTSMYLCASSSWTSGGYEAFFGQGTRLTVV.

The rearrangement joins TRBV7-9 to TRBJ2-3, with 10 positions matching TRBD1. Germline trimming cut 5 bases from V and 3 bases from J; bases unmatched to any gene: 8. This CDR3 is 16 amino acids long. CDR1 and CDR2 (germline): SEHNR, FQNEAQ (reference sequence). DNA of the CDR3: TGTGCCAGCAGCAACGACAGGGGGCTTAGAACAGATACGCAGTATTTT. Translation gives CASSNDRGLRTDTQYF.